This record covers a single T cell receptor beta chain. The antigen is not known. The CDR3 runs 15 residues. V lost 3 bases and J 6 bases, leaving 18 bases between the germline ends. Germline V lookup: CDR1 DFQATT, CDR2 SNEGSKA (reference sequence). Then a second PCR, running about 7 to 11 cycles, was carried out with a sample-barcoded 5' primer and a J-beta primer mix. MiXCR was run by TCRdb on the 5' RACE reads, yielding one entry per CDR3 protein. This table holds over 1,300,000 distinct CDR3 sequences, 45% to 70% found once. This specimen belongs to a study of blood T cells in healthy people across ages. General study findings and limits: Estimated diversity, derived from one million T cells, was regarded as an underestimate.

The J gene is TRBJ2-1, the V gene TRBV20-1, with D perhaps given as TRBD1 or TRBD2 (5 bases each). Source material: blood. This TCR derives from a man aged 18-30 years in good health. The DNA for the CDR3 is TGCAGTGCTAGGGTGGGGGAACGGCTAACCAATGAGCAGTTCTTC. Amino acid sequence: CSARVGERLTNEQFF.